The present T cell receptor beta chain was sequenced within a study of neurological immune-mediated disorders. cDNA synthesis was performed by 5'RACE with 10-nucleotide random UMIs. TCRdb reanalysed the 5' RACE reads using MiXCR and keeps one entry per CDR3 protein. The sample has around 42,000 distinct CDR3 sequences, less than 15% seen once. As to time point: longitudinal time-point 3. Where libraries were unsorted, they were derived from 2 million PBMCs stored at -80 degrees C. Germline CDR1 reads DFQATT; CDR2 reads SNEGSKA (reference sequence). V shed 4 bases and J shed 8 bases, with 18 bases lying between them. The CDR3 has 14 amino acids. This clonotype has ten or more counts.

The genes are TRBV20-1 and TRBJ2-4, with D possibly being TRBD2 (6 bases). This receptor was obtained from a man between 25 and 39 years old in good health. The sample taken for sequencing was PBMCs. CDR3 nucleotide sequence: TGCAGTGCTAATACGGGAGCCTGGGAGGACATTCAGTACTTC. Its protein is CSANTGAWEDIQYF.